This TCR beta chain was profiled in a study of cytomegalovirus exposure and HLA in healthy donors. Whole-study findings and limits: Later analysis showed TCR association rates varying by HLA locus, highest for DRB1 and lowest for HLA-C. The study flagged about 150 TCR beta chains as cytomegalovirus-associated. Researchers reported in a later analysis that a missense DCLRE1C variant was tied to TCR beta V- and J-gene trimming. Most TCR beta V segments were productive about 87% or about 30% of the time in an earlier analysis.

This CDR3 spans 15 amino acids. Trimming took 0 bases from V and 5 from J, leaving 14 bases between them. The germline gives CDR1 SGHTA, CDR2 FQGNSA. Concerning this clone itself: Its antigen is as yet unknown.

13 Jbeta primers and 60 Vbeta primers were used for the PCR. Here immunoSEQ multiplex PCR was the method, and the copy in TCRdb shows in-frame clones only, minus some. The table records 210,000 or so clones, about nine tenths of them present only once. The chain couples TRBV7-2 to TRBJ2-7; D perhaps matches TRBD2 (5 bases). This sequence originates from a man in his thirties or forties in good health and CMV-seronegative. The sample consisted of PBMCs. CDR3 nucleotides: TGTGCCAGCAGCTTAGCGTTCGCAGCGGCTAACGAGCAGTACTTC. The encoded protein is CASSLAFAAANEQYF.